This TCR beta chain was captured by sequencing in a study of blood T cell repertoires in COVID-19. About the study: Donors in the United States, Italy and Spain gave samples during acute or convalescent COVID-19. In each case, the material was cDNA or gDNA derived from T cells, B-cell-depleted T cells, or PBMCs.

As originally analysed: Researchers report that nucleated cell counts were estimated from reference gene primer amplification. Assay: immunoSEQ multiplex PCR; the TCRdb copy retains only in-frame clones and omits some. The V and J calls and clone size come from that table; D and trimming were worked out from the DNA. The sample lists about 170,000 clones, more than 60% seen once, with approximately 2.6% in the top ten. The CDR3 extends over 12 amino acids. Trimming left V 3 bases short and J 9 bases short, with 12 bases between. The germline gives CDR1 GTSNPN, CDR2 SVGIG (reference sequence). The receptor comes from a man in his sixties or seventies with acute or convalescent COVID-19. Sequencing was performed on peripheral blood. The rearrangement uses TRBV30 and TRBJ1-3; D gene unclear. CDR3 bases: TGTGCCTGGAGCGAGCGGGTAGGCACCATATATTTT. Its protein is CAWSERVGTIYF.